This T cell receptor beta chain emerged from a study of T cell changes during pregnancy in multiple sclerosis. Sequenced by immunoSEQ multiplex PCR; TCRdb stores in-frame clones only, minus some. This table has roughly 47,000 clones, 90% to 95% appearing once. This clone has only one observation. Germline V gives CDR1 SGHRS, CDR2 YFSETQ. The CDR3 consists of 17 residues. J lost 7 bases, V lost 5 bases, and 18 bases had no gene match. This TCR came from a female donor with multiple sclerosis, enrolled in a pregnancy study. The chain has TRBV5-1 and TRBJ2-1; 7 bases map to TRBD1. The sequences come from CD8+ T cells from peripheral blood mononuclear cells, collected before pregnancy. The CDR3 protein is CASRPPTGDSYLNEQFF. Here the CDR3 DNA reads TGCGCCAGCAGGCCCCCTACCGGGGACAGCTATCTAAATGAGCAGTTCTTC.